Shown below are 9 T cell receptor beta chains from a single sample sequenced in a study of T cells in Graves' hyperthyroidism and ophthalmopathy. TCR beta CDR3 region amplification was performed from RNA transcripts. The primer set for the first-round RT-PCR of the TCR CDR3 was HTBI. One entry per CDR3 protein, called by TCRdb with MiXCR from the multiplex PCR reads. The table has a few hundred thousand distinct CDR3 sequences, approximately 15% seen once. The sequencing sample was made of blood. These receptors were obtained from a woman aged 40-49 years with Graves' hyperthyroidism.

In this sample, this clonotype turned up a few times. This CDR3 reads CSAIMGPSGVETQYF. DNA of the CDR3: TGCAGTGCTATCATGGGACCCTCTGGGGTGGAGACCCAGTACTTC. The chain carries TRBV20-1 and TRBJ2-5, with D possibly being TRBD1 or TRBD2 (5 bases each). Germline V CDR1 and CDR2: DFQATT, SNEGSKA (reference sequence). The V gene lost 4 bases and the J gene lost 5 bases, with 20 bases spanning the gap. The CDR3 has 15 residues.

This clonotype has more than one count but fewer than ten. V is TRBV6-1 and J is TRBJ2-3; the D gene could be TRBD1 or TRBD2 (5 bases each). The ends were cut back, 7 bases at V and 2 bases at J, with 19 bases in the middle. Germline V gene lookup returns CDR1 MNHNS and CDR2 SASEGT. This CDR3 has 16 amino acids. The CDR3 DNA is TGTGCCAGCACAGTACCGGGACGGCTCATCACAGATACGCAGTATTTT. Its protein product is CASTVPGRLITDTQYF.

This clonotype has a count of ten or more. V and J are TRBV30 and TRBJ2-7; no firm D call. Germline-derived CDR1 and CDR2 are GTSNPN and SVGIG (reference sequence). The V and J ends lost 0 bases and 6 bases respectively, with 15 bases between them. This CDR3 comprises 14 residues. The CDR3 DNA reads TGTGCCTGGAGTGTAAACGGCCCTAGTGGCGAGCAGTACTTC. Translated, it gives CAWSVNGPSGEQYF.

This clonotype was observed at least ten times. CDR3 protein: CASSQGQGFVEQFF. CDR3 DNA sequence: TGTGCCAGCAGCCAAGGACAGGGATTCGTTGAGCAGTTCTTC. This chain connects TRBV3-1 to TRBJ2-1, with 7 bases aligning to TRBD1. Germline-derived CDR1 and CDR2 are LGHDT and YNNKEL (reference sequence). This CDR3 comprises 14 residues. J lost 9 bases, V lost 1 base, and 6 bases had no gene match.

This clonotype was counted ten times or more. The chain employs TRBV28 and TRBJ2-1; tentative D call: TRBD2 (6 bases). Germline CDR1 MDHEN, CDR2 SYDVKM. This CDR3 region has 15 residues. V lost 3 bases, J lost 7 bases, and 16 bases lay in between. As DNA, the CDR3 is TGTGCCAGCAGTTTCTCTCTAGCGAGAAGAAATGAGCAGTTCTTC. Translation gives CASSFSLARRNEQFF.

The V call is TRBV29-1, the J call TRBJ2-4; D could derive from TRBD1 or TRBD2 (5 bases each). V was pared by 0 bases and J by 9 bases, with 15 bases between. Germline CDR1 SQVTM, CDR2 ANQGSEA. This CDR3 comprises 14 residues. CDR3 in DNA: TGCAGCGTTGAAGAGGGGGTCCGAGGAGGCATTCAGTACTTC. Translation gives CSVEEGVRGGIQYF.

This clonotype has a handful of counts. V usage is TRBV6-6 and J usage is TRBJ2-3, with D uncertain. Trimming removed 0 bases at V and 2 bases at J, with 6 bases between. CDR3 length equals 14 residues. Germline V lookup: CDR1 MNHNY, CDR2 SVGAGI (reference sequence). Here the CDR3 DNA reads TGTGCCAGCAGTTACTCCATCTACACAGATACGCAGTATTTT. It encodes CASSYSIYTDTQYF.

In its sample, this clonotype was seen many times. V is TRBV6-1 and J is TRBJ2-6; 8 bases fit TRBD2. Germline V gene lookup returns CDR1 MNHNS and CDR2 SASEGT. The V segment lost 4 bases and the J segment 1 base; nucleotides outside the gene matches: 6. CDR3 length equals 17 residues. CDR3 sequence reads: CASSALAGPSGANVLTF. DNA of the CDR3: TGTGCCAGCAGTGCCCTAGCGGGCCCATCTGGGGCCAACGTCCTGACTTTC.

This clonotype occurred many times. This chain joins TRBV7-6 and TRBJ2-1, with D unresolved. The CDR3 has 13 amino acids. Germline CDR1 is SGHVS and CDR2 is FNYEAQ. V was trimmed by 5 bases and J by 6 bases, leaving 11 bases between them. CDR3 nucleotides: TGTGCCAGCAGCCCTATCGTTTCCAATGAGCAGTTCTTC. This translates into CASSPIVSNEQFF.